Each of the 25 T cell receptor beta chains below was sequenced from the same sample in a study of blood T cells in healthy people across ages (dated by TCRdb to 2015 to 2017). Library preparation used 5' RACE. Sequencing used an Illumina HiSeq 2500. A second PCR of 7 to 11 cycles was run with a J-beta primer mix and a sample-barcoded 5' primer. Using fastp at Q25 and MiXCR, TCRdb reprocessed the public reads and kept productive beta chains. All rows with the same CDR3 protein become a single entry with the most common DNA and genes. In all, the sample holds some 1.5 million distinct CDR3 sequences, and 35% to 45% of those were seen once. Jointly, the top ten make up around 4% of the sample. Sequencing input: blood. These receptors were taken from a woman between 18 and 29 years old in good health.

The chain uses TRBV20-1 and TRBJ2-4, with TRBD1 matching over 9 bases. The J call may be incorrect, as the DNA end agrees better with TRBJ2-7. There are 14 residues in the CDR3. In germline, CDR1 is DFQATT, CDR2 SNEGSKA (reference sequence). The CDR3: CSANSPTGGYEQYF. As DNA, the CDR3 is TGCAGTGCTAACTCACCGACAGGGGGCTACGAGCAGTACTTC.

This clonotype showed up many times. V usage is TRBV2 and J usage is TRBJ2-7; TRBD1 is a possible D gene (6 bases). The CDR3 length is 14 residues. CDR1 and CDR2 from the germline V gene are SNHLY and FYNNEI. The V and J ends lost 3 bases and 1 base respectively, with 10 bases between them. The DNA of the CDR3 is TGTGCCAGCAGTGATAGGACAGAGTCCTACGAGCAGTACTTC. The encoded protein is CASSDRTESYEQYF. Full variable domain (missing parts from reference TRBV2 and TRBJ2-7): EPEVTQTPSHQVTQMGQEVILRCVPISNHLYFYWYRQILGQKVEFLVSFYNNEISEKSEIFDDQFSVERPDGSNFTLKIRSTKLEDSAMYFCASSDRTESYEQYFGPGTRLTVT.

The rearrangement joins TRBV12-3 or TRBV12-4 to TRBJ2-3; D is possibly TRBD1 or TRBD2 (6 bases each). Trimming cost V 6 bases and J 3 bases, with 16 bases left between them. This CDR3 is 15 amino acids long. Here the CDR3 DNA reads TGTGCCAGCAGAGGGGTGGAGGGGGTAACAGATACGCAGTATTTT. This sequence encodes CASRGVEGVTDTQYF.

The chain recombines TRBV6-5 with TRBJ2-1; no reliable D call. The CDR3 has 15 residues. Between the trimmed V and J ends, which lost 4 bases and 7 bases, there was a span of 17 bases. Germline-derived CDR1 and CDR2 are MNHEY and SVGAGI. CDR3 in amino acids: CASSSRRVQRNEQFF. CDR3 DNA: TGTGCCAGCAGTTCCCGACGAGTTCAGAGGAATGAGCAGTTCTTC.

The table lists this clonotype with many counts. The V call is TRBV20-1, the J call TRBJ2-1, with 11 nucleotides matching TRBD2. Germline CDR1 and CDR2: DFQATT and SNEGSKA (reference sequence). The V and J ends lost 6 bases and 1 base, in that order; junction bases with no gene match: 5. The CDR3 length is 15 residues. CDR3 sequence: CSAEGLAGSYNEQFF. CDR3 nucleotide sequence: TGCAGTGCGGAAGGACTAGCGGGTTCCTACAATGAGCAGTTCTTC.

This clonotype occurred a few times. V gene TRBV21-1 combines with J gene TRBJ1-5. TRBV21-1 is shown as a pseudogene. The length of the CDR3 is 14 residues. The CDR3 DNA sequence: TGTGCCAGCAGCAAAGGGTGTGAAGATCAGCCCCAGCATTTT. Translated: CASSKGCEDQPQHF.

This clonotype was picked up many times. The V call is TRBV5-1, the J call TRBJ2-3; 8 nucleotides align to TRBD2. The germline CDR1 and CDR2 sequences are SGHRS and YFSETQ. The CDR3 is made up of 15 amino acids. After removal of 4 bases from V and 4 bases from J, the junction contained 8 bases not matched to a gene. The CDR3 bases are TGCGCCAGCAGCCCACTCGGACTAGCATCAGATACGCAGTATTTT. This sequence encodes CASSPLGLASDTQYF.

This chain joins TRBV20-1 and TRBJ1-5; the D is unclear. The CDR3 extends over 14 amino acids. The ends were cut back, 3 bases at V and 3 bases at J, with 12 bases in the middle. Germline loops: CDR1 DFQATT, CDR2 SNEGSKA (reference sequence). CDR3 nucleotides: TGCAGTGCTAGCGTAGCAGCCCCCAATCAGCCCCAGCATTTT. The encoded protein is CSASVAAPNQPQHF.

DNA for the CDR3: TGTGCCAGCAGCTCAGGGACGGTTCTCAGCAATCAGCCCCAGCATTTT. It codes for CASSSGTVLSNQPQHF. The rearrangement links TRBV7-9 to TRBJ1-5, with D perhaps TRBD1 (5 bases). Germline-derived CDR1 and CDR2 are SEHNR and FQNEAQ (reference sequence). The CDR3 is made up of 16 amino acids. V was pared by 4 bases and J by 1 base, with 14 bases between.

CDR3 nucleotides: TGTGCCAGCAAGGGACTCAAACCCTACGAGCAGTACTTC. Amino acid sequence: CASKGLKPYEQYF. The rearrangement uses TRBV25-1 and TRBJ2-7; maybe TRBD2 (6 bases). The CDR3 has 13 amino acids. V dropped 7 bases and J dropped 2 bases, with 12 bases sitting between them. Germline lookup yields CDR1 MGHDK and CDR2 SYGVNS.

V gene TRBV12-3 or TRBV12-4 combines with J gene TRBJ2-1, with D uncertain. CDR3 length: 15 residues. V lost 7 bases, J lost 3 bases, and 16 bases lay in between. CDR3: CASTLDGRIYNEQFF. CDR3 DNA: TGTGCCAGCACCCTCGACGGTCGAATCTACAATGAGCAGTTCTTC.

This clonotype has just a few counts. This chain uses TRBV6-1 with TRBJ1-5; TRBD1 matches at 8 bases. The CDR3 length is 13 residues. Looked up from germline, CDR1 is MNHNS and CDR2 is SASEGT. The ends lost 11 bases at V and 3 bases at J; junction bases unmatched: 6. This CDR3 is CAGQGAANQPQHF. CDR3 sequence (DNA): TGTGCCGGGCAGGGGGCGGCCAATCAGCCCCAGCATTTT.

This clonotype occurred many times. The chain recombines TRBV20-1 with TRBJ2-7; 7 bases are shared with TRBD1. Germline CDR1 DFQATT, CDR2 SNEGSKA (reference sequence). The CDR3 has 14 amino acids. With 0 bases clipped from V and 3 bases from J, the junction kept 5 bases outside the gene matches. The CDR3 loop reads CSARDEGTDYEQYF. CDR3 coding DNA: TGCAGTGCTAGAGATGAGGGGACAGACTACGAGCAGTACTTC.

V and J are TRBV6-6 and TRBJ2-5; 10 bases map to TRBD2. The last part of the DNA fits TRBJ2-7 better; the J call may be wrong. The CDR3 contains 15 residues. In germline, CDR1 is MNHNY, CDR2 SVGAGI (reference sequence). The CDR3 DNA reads TGTGCCAGCAGTTACGCGGCTAGCGGGAGCGACGAGCAGTACTTC. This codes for CASSYAASGSDEQYF.

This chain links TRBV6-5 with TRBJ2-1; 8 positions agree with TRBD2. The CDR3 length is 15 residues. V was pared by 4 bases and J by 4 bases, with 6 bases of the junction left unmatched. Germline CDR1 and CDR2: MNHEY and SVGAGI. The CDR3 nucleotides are TGTGCCAGCAGTTCGGCGGCTAGCGGGTACAATGAGCAGTTCTTC. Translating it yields CASSSAASGYNEQFF.

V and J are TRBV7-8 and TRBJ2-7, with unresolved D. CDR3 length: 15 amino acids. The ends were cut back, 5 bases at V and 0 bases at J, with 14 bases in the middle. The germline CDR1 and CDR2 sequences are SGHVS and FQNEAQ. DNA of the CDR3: TGTGCCAGCAGCCCGGACGGAATTACCTCCTACGAGCAGTACTTC. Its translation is CASSPDGITSYEQYF. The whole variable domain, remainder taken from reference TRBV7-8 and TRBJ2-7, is GAGVSQSPRYKVAKRGQDVALRCDPISGHVSLFWYQQALGQGPEFLTYFQNEAQLDKSGLPSDRFFAERPEGSVSTLKIQRTQQEDSAVYLCASSPDGITSYEQYFGPGTRLTVT.

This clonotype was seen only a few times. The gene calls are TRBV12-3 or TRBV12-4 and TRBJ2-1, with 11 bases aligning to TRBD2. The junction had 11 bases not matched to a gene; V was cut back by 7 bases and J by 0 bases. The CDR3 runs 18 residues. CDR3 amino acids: CASKGTSGSRHSYNEQFF. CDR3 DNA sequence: TGTGCCAGCAAAGGTACTAGCGGGAGCCGACACTCCTACAATGAGCAGTTCTTC.

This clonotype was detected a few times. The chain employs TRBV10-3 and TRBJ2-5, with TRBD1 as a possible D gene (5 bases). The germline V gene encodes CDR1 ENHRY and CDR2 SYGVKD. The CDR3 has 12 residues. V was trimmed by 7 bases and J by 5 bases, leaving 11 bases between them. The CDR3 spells CAIKGPSETQYF. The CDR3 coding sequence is TGTGCCATCAAGGGGCCCTCGGAGACCCAGTACTTC.

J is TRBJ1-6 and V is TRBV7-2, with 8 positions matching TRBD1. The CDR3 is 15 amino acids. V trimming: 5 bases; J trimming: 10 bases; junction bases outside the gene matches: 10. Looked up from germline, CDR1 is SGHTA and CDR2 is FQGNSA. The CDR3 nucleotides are TGTGCCAGCAGCCCGCCCGGACAGGGTTTATCACCCCTCCACTTT. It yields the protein CASSPPGQGLSPLHF. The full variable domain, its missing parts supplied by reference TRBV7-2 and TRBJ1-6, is GAGVSQSPSNKVTEKGKDVELRCDPISGHTALYWYRQSLGQGLEFLIYFQGNSAPDKSGLPSDRFSAERTGGSVSTLTIQRTQQEDSAVYLCASSPPGQGLSPLHFGNGTRLTVT.

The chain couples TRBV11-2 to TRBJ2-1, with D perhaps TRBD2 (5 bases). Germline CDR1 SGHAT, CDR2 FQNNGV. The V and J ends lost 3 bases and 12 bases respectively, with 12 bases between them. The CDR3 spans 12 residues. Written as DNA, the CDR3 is TGTGCCAGCAGCTTCGGGGAAGGTAGGCAGTTCTTC. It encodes CASSFGEGRQFF. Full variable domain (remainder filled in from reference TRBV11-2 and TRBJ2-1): EAGVAQSPRYKIIEKRQSVAFWCNPISGHATLYWYQQILGQGPKLLIQFQNNGVVDDSQLPKDRFSAERLKGVDSTLKIQPAKLEDSAVYLCASSFGEGRQFFGPGTRLTVL.

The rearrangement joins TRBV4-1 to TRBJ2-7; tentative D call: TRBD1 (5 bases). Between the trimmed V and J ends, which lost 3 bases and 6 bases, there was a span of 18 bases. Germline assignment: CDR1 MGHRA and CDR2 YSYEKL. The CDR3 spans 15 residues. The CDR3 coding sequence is TGCGCCAGCAGCCATGACAGACTTGGTGGGTCCGAGCAGTACTTC. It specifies CASSHDRLGGSEQYF.

Here the CDR3 DNA reads TGTGCCAGCAGAATGGCGGGGGGTTTCTATGGCTACACCTTC. Translating it yields CASRMAGGFYGYTF. V is TRBV25-1 and J is TRBJ1-2; D may be TRBD1 (5 bases). CDR3 length: 14 amino acids. Trimming left V 6 bases short and J 4 bases short, with 15 bases between. The germline CDR1 and CDR2 sequences are MGHDK and SYGVNS.

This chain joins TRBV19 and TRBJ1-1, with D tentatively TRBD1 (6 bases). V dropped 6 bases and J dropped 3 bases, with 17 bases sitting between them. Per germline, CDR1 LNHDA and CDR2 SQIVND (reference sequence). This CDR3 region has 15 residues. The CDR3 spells CASRDPGHLHTEAFF. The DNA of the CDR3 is TGTGCCAGTAGGGACCCGGGACACCTACACACTGAAGCTTTCTTT. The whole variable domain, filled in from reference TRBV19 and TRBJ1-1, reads DGGITQSPKYLFRKEGQNVTLSCEQNLNHDAMYWYRQDPGQGLRLIYYSQIVNDFQKGDIAEGYSVSREKKESFPLTVTSAQKNPTAFYLCASRDPGHLHTEAFFGQGTRLTVV.

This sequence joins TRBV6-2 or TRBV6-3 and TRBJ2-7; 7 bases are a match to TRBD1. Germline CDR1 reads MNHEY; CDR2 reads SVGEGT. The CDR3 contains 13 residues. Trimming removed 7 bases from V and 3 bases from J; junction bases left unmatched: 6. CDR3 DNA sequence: TGTGCCAGCACGAGGACAGGTAACTACGAGCAGTACTTC. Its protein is CASTRTGNYEQYF.

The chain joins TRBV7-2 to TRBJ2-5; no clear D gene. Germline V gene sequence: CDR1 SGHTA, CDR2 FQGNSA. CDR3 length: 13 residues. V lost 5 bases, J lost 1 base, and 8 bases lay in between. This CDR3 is CASSVHFQETQYF. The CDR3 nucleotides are TGTGCCAGCAGCGTGCACTTCCAAGAGACCCAGTACTTC.